Each of the 27 T cell receptor beta chains below was sequenced from the same sample in a study of regulatory T cells in long-lasting Graves disease. Construction of TCR beta libraries relied on iRepertoire HTBI primers and on Arm-PCR targeting CDR3 regions. A single record per CDR3 protein comes from TCRdb applying MiXCR to the multiplex PCR reads. The table includes a few hundred thousand distinct CDR3 sequences, over 9.5% detected once. Time point here: newly diagnosed GD, antithyroid drugs for less than 3 months. PBMC-derived RNA was used for the TCR library. This same sample was also part of a study on T cells in Graves' hyperthyroidism and ophthalmopathy.

The source was peripheral blood mononuclear cells (PBMCs), collected at new diagnosis, from a patient treated with antithyroid drugs. The receptors originated from a woman younger than 30 with Graves disease.

As to this clonotype: Since a much larger clone is just one base distant, this may be a read error. V gene TRBV12-3 or TRBV12-4 combines with J gene TRBJ2-6, with 9 bases that match TRBD2. V was clipped by 2 bases and J by 2 bases; unmatched bases: 10. CDR3 length: 19 amino acids. The CDR3 coding sequence is TGTGCCAGCAGTTTATTTGCGGGAGGGCCACATACTGGGGCCAACGTCCTGACTTTC. Amino acids: CASSLFAGGPHTGANVLTF.

In its sample, this clonotype was seen many times. This chain uses TRBV5-1 with TRBJ1-2; D uncertain. The germline V gene has CDR1 SGHRS and CDR2 YFSETQ. Trimming removed 1 base at V and 1 base at J, with 8 bases between. The CDR3 runs to 14 residues. The CDR3 loop is CASSLNEVNYGYTF. The CDR3 DNA reads TGCGCCAGCAGCTTGAACGAGGTTAACTATGGCTACACCTTC.

This clonotype was seen repeatedly, ten times or more. CDR3 in DNA: TGTGCCAGCAGCTTTGGACAGATCTATCAGCCCCAGCATTTT. This sequence encodes CASSFGQIYQPQHF. V and J are TRBV7-2 and TRBJ1-5; TRBD1 is a possible D gene (6 bases). CDR3 length: 14 residues. The germline V and J ends were trimmed by 3 bases and 5 bases, with 11 bases remaining between them. Germline V gene data show CDR1 as SGHTA and CDR2 as FQGNSA. Together with reference TRBV7-2 and TRBJ1-5, the CDR3 gives the full variable domain: GAGVSQSPSNKVTEKGKDVELRCDPISGHTALYWYRQSLGQGLEFLIYFQGNSAPDKSGLPSDRFSAERTGGSVSTLTIQRTQQEDSAVYLCASSFGQIYQPQHFGDGTRLSIL.

There are many counts of this clonotype. V and J are TRBV7-2 and TRBJ1-3, with no clear D. The V end lost 5 bases, the J end lost 8 bases, and 13 bases lay between the germline ends. Per germline, CDR1 SGHTA and CDR2 FQGNSA. This CDR3 is 13 amino acids long. Written as DNA, the CDR3 is TGTGCCAGCAGCCCCCGGCCGGGAGACACCATATATTTT. Protein: CASSPRPGDTIYF.

As regards this clonotype: This is likely an artifact of a read error, given a far larger clone one base away. The chain links TRBV28 to TRBJ2-5; no definite D call. Germline V gene data show CDR1 as MDHEN and CDR2 as SYDVKM. This CDR3 region has 16 residues. V lost 1 base and J 11 bases, leaving 23 bases between the germline ends. In DNA form, the CDR3 reads TGTGCCAGCAGTTTATTTCGGCGGAGCTCCTACAATGAGCAGTACTTC. It encodes CASSLFRRSSYNEQYF. The variable domain in full, completed from reference TRBV28 and TRBJ2-5, reads DVKVTQSSRYLVKRTGEKVFLECVQDMDHENMFWYRQDPGLGLRLIYFSYDVKMKEKGDIPEGYSVSREKKERFSLILESASTNQTSMYLCASSLFRRSSYNEQYFGPGTRLLVL.

In its sample, this clonotype was seen many times. The gene calls are TRBV13 and TRBJ1-1; unclear D gene. CDR1 PRHDT and CDR2 FYEKMQ come from the germline V gene (reference sequence). There are 15 residues in the CDR3. V lost 5 bases and J lost 2, with 15 bases in between. The CDR3 region has the DNA TGTGCCAGCAGCCATATCCGGGGTGCCAACACTGAAGCTTTCTTT. Amino acids: CASSHIRGANTEAFF.

This clonotype was counted a few times. The chain is built from TRBV19 and TRBJ2-1; D could derive from TRBD1 or TRBD2 (5 bases each). This CDR3 has 12 residues. CDR1 is LNHDA, CDR2 SQIVND, per germline (reference sequence). The V and J ends lost 5 bases and 8 bases respectively, with 10 bases between them. The CDR3 nucleotides are TGTGCCAGTAGTTACCGGGGCTATGAGCAGTTCTTC. Its protein is CASSYRGYEQFF. The whole variable domain, remainder taken from reference TRBV19 and TRBJ2-1, is DGGITQSPKYLFRKEGQNVTLSCEQNLNHDAMYWYRQDPGQGLRLIYYSQIVNDFQKGDIAEGYSVSREKKESFPLTVTSAQKNPTAFYLCASSYRGYEQFFGPGTRLTVL.

The chain is built from TRBV5-4 and TRBJ2-1; no definite D call. This CDR3 spans 13 amino acids. CDR1 and CDR2 from the germline V gene are SGHNT and YYREEE (reference sequence). The germline V and J ends were trimmed by 0 bases and 7 bases, with 8 bases remaining between them. The CDR3 loop is CASSLGGTNEQFF. In DNA form, the CDR3 reads TGTGCCAGCAGCTTGGGGGGAACTAATGAGCAGTTCTTC.

There are many counts of this clonotype. This chain links TRBV28 with TRBJ1-1; no firm D call. The CDR3 totals 11 residues. V was cut by 6 bases and J by 3 bases, with 5 bases left in between. Germline V gene data show CDR1 as MDHEN and CDR2 as SYDVKM. CDR3 bases: TGTGCCAGCAGCCGGGACACTGAAGCTTTCTTT. Its translation is CASSRDTEAFF.

Details on this clonotype: Germline and junction disagree at one end, which may indicate a read error. The V call is TRBV10-3, the J call TRBJ1-6; a possible D gene is TRBD1 (5 bases). CDR1 ENHRY and CDR2 SYGVKD come from the germline V gene. CDR3 size: 14 residues. CDR3 bases: TGTGCCATCAGTGATGCGACCAGGGATTCGCCCCTCCACTTT. Translation gives CAISDATRDSPLHF.

This clonotype was counted many times. V is TRBV20-1 and J is TRBJ2-7; 8 nucleotides align to TRBD2. Losses at the gene ends were 3 bases for V and 0 bases for J; bases not matched to a gene: 4. Germline loops: CDR1 DFQATT, CDR2 SNEGSKA (reference sequence). The CDR3 sequence is 14 residues long. The CDR3 loop reads CSASVSGSSYEQYF. DNA for the CDR3: TGCAGTGCTAGTGTGAGCGGGAGCTCCTACGAGCAGTACTTC.

The sample holds many counts of this clonotype. The V and J genes are TRBV29-1 and TRBJ2-3; TRBD1 might be the D (5 bases). From germline, CDR1 is SQVTM and CDR2 ANQGSEA. V shed 4 bases and J shed 3 bases, with 14 bases lying between them. The CDR3 spans 14 residues. The CDR3 sequence: CSVGQLLGTDTQYF. In DNA, the CDR3 is TGCAGCGTTGGACAGTTACTTGGGACAGATACGCAGTATTTT.

This clonotype was observed a handful of times. The rearrangement joins TRBV6-1 to TRBJ2-1; 7 bases are shared with TRBD1. V shed 5 bases and J 7 bases; nucleotides not matched to a gene: 14. The CDR3 extends over 16 amino acids. Germline CDR1 is MNHNS and CDR2 is SASEGT. The CDR3 spells CASSTSQGQLSNEQFF. The CDR3 DNA is TGTGCCAGCAGTACTTCCCAGGGACAGCTTTCGAATGAGCAGTTCTTC.

This clonotype was observed many times. The junction does not match germline at one end; this may be a read error. The chain combines TRBV29-1 with TRBJ1-1; maybe TRBD1 (6 bases). The CDR3 is 10 residues long. Germline values: CDR1 SQVTM, CDR2 ANQGSEA. The CDR3 protein is CSVDPEGGLF. As DNA, the CDR3 is TGCAGCGTTGACCCCGAGGGGGGGCTCTTT.

This clonotype was counted ten times or more. This chain joins TRBV7-9 and TRBJ2-7, with TRBD1 matching 7 bases. With V trimmed by 4 bases and J by 4 bases, 13 bases remained unmatched. Looked up from germline, CDR1 is SEHNR and CDR2 is FQNEAQ (reference sequence). The CDR3 loop spans 16 amino acids. This CDR3 is CASSSQGRTVLYEQYV. The DNA of the CDR3 is TGTGCCAGCAGCTCACAGGGGCGGACGGTTCTTTACGAGCAGTACGTC.

This clonotype was found many times. J is TRBJ2-1 and V is TRBV14; D tentatively fits TRBD1 or TRBD2 (5 bases each). V lost 0 bases, J lost 8 bases, and 8 bases lay in between. Germline assignment: CDR1 SGHDN and CDR2 FVKESK. This CDR3 has 13 amino acids. The DNA for the CDR3 is TGTGCCAGCAGCCAAGAGGGACGGGATGAGCAGTTCTTC. Translated: CASSQEGRDEQFF. Supplemented by reference TRBV14 and TRBJ2-1, the full variable domain reads EAGVTQFPSHSVIEKGQTVTLRCDPISGHDNLYWYRRVMGKEIKFLLHFVKESKQDESGMPNNRFLAERTGGTYSTLKVQPAELEDSGVYFCASSQEGRDEQFFGPGTRLTVL.

This chain connects TRBV6-5 to TRBJ2-1; no reliable D call. V was trimmed by 6 bases and J by 8 bases, leaving 20 bases between them. The CDR3 runs to 15 residues. Per the germline V gene, CDR1 is MNHEY and CDR2 is SVGAGI. The DNA of the CDR3 is TGTGCCAGCAGATACCAGGTCTATACCCCCGATGAGCAGTTCTTC. This gives the protein CASRYQVYTPDEQFF.

This clonotype appeared many times. The chain employs TRBV28 and TRBJ2-3; perhaps TRBD2 as D (5 bases). Trimming cost V 6 bases and J 6 bases, with 10 bases left between them. CDR1 and CDR2 from the germline V gene are MDHEN and SYDVKM. The CDR3 covers 12 residues. The CDR3 region is CASSLRGDTQYF. CDR3 sequence (DNA): TGTGCCAGCAGCCTACGAGGGGATACGCAGTATTTT.

This clonotype was seen ten or more times. The V gene is TRBV6-1, the J gene TRBJ1-3; the D gene is possibly TRBD1 (5 bases). The CDR3 length is 16 residues. Germline CDR1 and CDR2: MNHNS and SASEGT. Trimming left V 6 bases short and J 1 base short, with 16 bases between. The CDR3 bases are TGTGCCAGCAGAACCCCGGGACTCCAATCTGGAAACACCATATATTTT. Translating it yields CASRTPGLQSGNTIYF.

This clonotype came up many times. This chain links TRBV7-9 with TRBJ2-5, with D maybe TRBD1 (5 bases). The CDR3 is 13 residues long. Trimming left V 5 bases short and J 5 bases short, with 12 bases between. CDR1 is SEHNR, CDR2 FQNEAQ, per germline (reference sequence). The CDR3 DNA follows: TGTGCCAGCAGCCCCCCAGGGCGGGAGACCCAGTACTTC. Its protein product is CASSPPGRETQYF.

The rearrangement uses TRBV20-1 and TRBJ1-1; D possibly corresponds to TRBD1 (5 bases). The V and J ends lost 0 bases and 4 bases respectively, with 12 bases between them. The V gene's germline CDR1 is DFQATT and CDR2 SNEGSKA (reference sequence). The CDR3 extends over 14 amino acids. In DNA, the CDR3 is TGCAGTGCTAGAGATCAGGGAGCGGCCACTGAAGCTTTCTTT. Translated: CSARDQGAATEAFF.

In its sample, this clonotype was seen many times. The chain carries TRBV27 and TRBJ2-1; TRBD2 aligns across 11 bases. This CDR3 is 15 amino acids long. The V and J ends lost 3 bases and 5 bases, in that order; junction bases with no gene match: 3. CDR1 is MNHEY, CDR2 SMNVEV, per germline (reference sequence). The CDR3 DNA sequence: TGTGCCAGCAGTTTCGGGGGACTAGCGGACAATGAGCAGTTCTTC. It encodes CASSFGGLADNEQFF.

This clonotype was detected ten times or more. V gene TRBV7-9 combines with J gene TRBJ2-7; D not certain. The CDR3 totals 13 residues. Germline CDR1 reads SEHNR; CDR2 reads FQNEAQ (reference sequence). The V end lost 1 base, the J end lost 4 bases, and 8 bases lay between the germline ends. DNA for the CDR3: TGTGCCAGCAGCTTAGAAGGCCTGTACGAGCAGTACTTC. Translating it yields CASSLEGLYEQYF.

This chain uses TRBV6-2 or TRBV6-3 with TRBJ2-2; D tentatively reads TRBD1 or TRBD2 (6 bases each). Per the germline V gene, CDR1 is MNHEY and CDR2 is SVGEGT. The CDR3 loop spans 14 amino acids. Trimming left V 8 bases short and J 1 base short, with 11 bases between. CDR3 sequence: CASRGGLNTGELFF. The CDR3, as DNA: TGTGCCAGCCGTGGGGGGCTGAACACCGGGGAGCTGTTTTTT.

About this clonotype: This may be a read error: a much more frequent sequence differs by one nucleotide. The J gene is TRBJ2-3, the V gene TRBV7-3; D gene uncertain. The length of the CDR3 is 14 residues. CDR1 is SGHTA, CDR2 FQGTGA, per germline. CDR3 bases: TGTGCCAGCAGCCTAACCCCTTTACCAGATACGCAGTATTTT. Protein product: CASSLTPLPDTQYF.

Remarks on this clonotype: One base separates it from a far larger clone, so it is likely a read error. The conserved final phenylalanine or tryptophan is absent from the CDR3, which likely points to a read error. This rearrangement joins TRBV2 to TRBJ2-1; D may match TRBD1 or TRBD2 (5 bases each). The better agreement between TRBJ2-5 and the DNA end casts doubt on the J call. The CDR3 runs to 13 residues. Germline V gene sequence: CDR1 SNHLY, CDR2 FYNNEI. CDR3 sequence (DNA): TGTGCCAGCAGGCATCTGGGGGAAGAGACCCAGTACTCC. Its translation: CASRHLGEETQYS.

Ten or more counts support this clonotype. The rearrangement uses TRBV11-2 and TRBJ2-1; 9 positions match TRBD2. V gave up 5 bases and J gave up 9 bases; unmatched junction bases: 14. This CDR3 has 16 residues. From germline, CDR1 is SGHAT and CDR2 FQNNGV. The CDR3 reads CASSIGGAGGPGEQFF. The CDR3 DNA reads as TGTGCCAGCAGCATTGGCGGGGCGGGAGGGCCTGGTGAGCAGTTCTTC.